This note documents a single T cell receptor (beta chain) sequence. These data come from a study of blood T cell repertoires in COVID-19. This CDR3 spans 13 amino acids. Germline V gene lookup returns CDR1 SGDLS and CDR2 YYNGEE. The V gene lost 5 bases and the J gene lost 6 bases, with 9 bases spanning the gap. The assay was immunoSEQ multiplex PCR, and TCRdb's table has in-frame clones only and misses some. The sample consists of 150,000 to 200,000 clones, around 82% of them appearing once. The V and J genes are TRBV9 and TRBJ1-6; D unclear. Sequencing input: PBMCs or T cells enriched from blood (not recorded which). The source of this sequence is an older woman with acute COVID-19. CDR3 DNA: TGTGCCAGCAGTGAGACAACTAATTCACCCCTCCACTTT. Its translation is CASSETTNSPLHF.